The T cell receptor (beta chain) under discussion was sequenced for a study of cytomegalovirus exposure and HLA in healthy donors. Findings and limits, study-wide: The authors later found most CMV-associated TCR beta chains appeared HLA-restricted.

About this clone: No antigen is known for it.

The study ran its PCR with 60 Vbeta and 13 Jbeta primers. Profiled with immunoSEQ multiplex PCR; TCRdb holds only in-frame clones, not every one. The sample comprises fewer than 200,000 clones, 85% of which are singletons, and roughly 2.2% rests with the top ten. V dropped 3 bases and J dropped 5; count of bases not matched to a gene: 2. Germline-derived CDR1 and CDR2 are SGDLS and YYNGEE. The CDR3 sequence is 15 residues long. The sequenced sample was PBMCs. The clonotype originates from a man aged 18 to 29 in good health and CMV-seropositive. V usage is TRBV9 and J usage is TRBJ1-6; 10 nucleotides agree with TRBD1. The CDR3 DNA reads as TGTGCCAGCAGCGCCGGGACAGGGGATAATTCACCCCTCCACTTT. It specifies CASSAGTGDNSPLHF.